The 18 T cell receptor beta chains given below trace back to one sample, sequenced in a study of T cells after yellow fever vaccination (dated by TCRdb to between 2018 and 2020). To prepare the library, 5' RACE was applied. The instrument given in TCRdb is Illumina HiSeq 2500. The public reads were reprocessed in TCRdb via fastp at Q25 and MiXCR, keeping in-frame beta chains. Entries are consolidated by CDR3 protein sequence, retaining the most common genes and DNA. The sample table records 620,000 or so distinct CDR3 sequences; roughly an eighth of these occur just once. Of the sample, 14% to 15% is held by the ten largest clones. The treatment or condition label here, explained by the study, means: live attenuated yellow fever vaccine strain. Sample: PBMCs, taken on the day of the yellow fever booster vaccination. The receptors derive from a man under 40 who received the YFV17D yellow fever vaccine.

The chain employs TRBV20-1 and TRBJ2-3, with D uncertain. Germline CDR1 and CDR2: DFQATT and SNEGSKA (reference sequence). V dropped 1 base and J dropped 4 bases, with 9 bases sitting between them. The CDR3 sequence is 13 residues long. Written as DNA, the CDR3 is TGCAGTGCTAGAGTGGACCGGGCAGATACGCAGTATTTT. Protein sequence: CSARVDRADTQYF.

The chain couples TRBV7-9 to TRBJ2-7; 10 nucleotides agree with TRBD1. The CDR3 spans 15 residues. With 5 bases clipped from V and 3 bases from J, the junction kept 7 bases outside the gene matches. The germline V gene has CDR1 SEHNR and CDR2 FQNEAQ (reference sequence). The CDR3 loop reads CASSETGTGDYEQYF. CDR3 nucleotides: TGTGCCAGCAGCGAAACCGGGACAGGGGACTACGAGCAGTACTTC.

The chain uses TRBV12-3 or TRBV12-4 and TRBJ1-6; maybe TRBD1 (5 bases). The CDR3 sequence is 16 residues long. The V and J ends lost 7 bases and 6 bases respectively, with 19 bases between them. Here the CDR3 reads CASTSYLGTLNSPLHF. In DNA, the CDR3 is TGTGCCAGCACCTCTTACCTCGGGACCCTTAATTCACCCCTCCACTTT.

The chain has TRBV28 and TRBJ2-3; D possibly corresponds to TRBD1 (5 bases). The germline V gene encodes CDR1 MDHEN and CDR2 SYDVKM. The CDR3 extends over 16 amino acids. The ends were cut back, 6 bases at V and 1 base at J, with 17 bases in the middle. In DNA, the CDR3 is TGTGCCAGCAGAGTCGACAGCGCAAGGGGCACAGATACGCAGTATTTT. This encodes CASRVDSARGTDTQYF.

The chain recombines TRBV5-6 with TRBJ2-7; D is perhaps TRBD1 (5 bases). The germline V gene encodes CDR1 SGHDT and CDR2 YYEEEE. The CDR3 consists of 14 residues. V was cut by 5 bases and J by 2 bases, with 14 bases left in between. The CDR3 DNA reads TGTGCCAGCAGTCCGCAGGGAAGTCCCTACGAGCAGTACTTC. It specifies CASSPQGSPYEQYF.

There are a few counts of this clonotype. The genes are TRBV5-1 and TRBJ2-4, with D possibly TRBD2 on 5 matching bases. V was cut by 5 bases and J by 2 bases, with 11 bases left in between. The CDR3 loop spans 14 amino acids. Germline V gives CDR1 SGHRS, CDR2 YFSETQ. CDR3 loop: CASRGRGTKNIQYF. The CDR3 DNA is TGCGCCAGCAGGGGCAGAGGGACCAAAAACATTCAGTACTTC.

This clonotype was counted between two and nine times. The chain employs TRBV9 and TRBJ1-1; D is unclear. The CDR3 is 13 amino acids. The germline V and J ends were trimmed by 0 bases and 5 bases, with 8 bases remaining between them. The germline CDR1 and CDR2 sequences are SGDLS and YYNGEE. The CDR3 loop reads CASSVGSGTEAFF. CDR3 nucleotides: TGTGCCAGCAGCGTAGGTAGTGGAACTGAAGCTTTCTTT.

The gene calls are TRBV5-1 and TRBJ2-2, with D tentatively TRBD1 or TRBD2 (6 bases each). CDR1 SGHRS and CDR2 YFSETQ come from the germline V gene. V was clipped by 0 bases and J by 6 bases, with 12 bases between them. The CDR3 spans 15 residues. CDR3 coding DNA: TGCGCCAGCAGCTTGGAAGGGGGGCGCCCCGGGGAGCTGTTTTTT. Its translation is CASSLEGGRPGELFF.

There are a few counts of this clonotype. V is TRBV25-1 and J is TRBJ2-2; D call uncertain. V was pared by 4 bases and J by 3 bases, with 9 bases between. The CDR3 sequence is 14 residues long. CDR1 MGHDK and CDR2 SYGVNS come from the germline V gene. CDR3 nucleotide sequence: TGTGCCAGCAGTGGGGCATCCGACACCGGGGAGCTGTTTTTT. Protein: CASSGASDTGELFF.

The V call is TRBV28, the J call TRBJ2-7; D may be TRBD1 or TRBD2 (6 bases each). The CDR3 covers 20 residues. Germline V gives CDR1 MDHEN, CDR2 SYDVKM. V was clipped by 2 bases and J by 2 bases, with 28 bases between them. Here the CDR3 DNA reads TGTGCCAGCAGTTTAATCAGGGGTCGAGGGGGGAGTGGGCCCCCCTACGAGCAGTACTTC. Translated: CASSLIRGRGGSGPPYEQYF.

This clonotype was detected many times. J is TRBJ2-2 and V is TRBV6-1, with TRBD2 matching over 7 bases. Germline CDR1 reads MNHNS; CDR2 reads SASEGT. V shed 6 bases, J shed 5 bases, and the junction held 6 bases outside the gene matches. This CDR3 region has 14 residues. CDR3 DNA sequence: TGTGCCAGCAGCCCCCCCGGGGGGACCGGGGAGCTGTTTTTT. Its translation: CASSPPGGTGELFF.

The V call is TRBV5-1, the J call TRBJ1-6; a possible D gene is TRBD1 (5 bases). The CDR3 runs to 12 residues. Trimming stripped 5 bases from V and 5 bases from J, with 5 bases between. The V gene's germline CDR1 is SGHRS and CDR2 YFSETQ. Here the CDR3 DNA reads TGCGCCAGCAGGGGGGATAATTCACCCCTCCACTTT. Its translation: CASRGDNSPLHF.

This chain joins TRBV9 and TRBJ2-1, with D perhaps TRBD2 (5 bases). Germline-derived CDR1 and CDR2 are SGDLS and YYNGEE. Trimming shortened V by 5 bases and J by 4 bases, and 22 bases separated the two germline ends. The CDR3 runs 17 residues. CDR3: CASSNGPGGGIYNEQFF. CDR3 DNA sequence: TGTGCCAGCAGTAACGGCCCTGGCGGAGGAATATACAATGAGCAGTTCTTC. The full variable domain, with the rest looked up from reference TRBV9 and TRBJ2-1, is DSGVTQTPKHLITATGQRVTLRCSPRSGDLSVYWYQQSLDQGLQFLIQYYNGEERAKGNILERFSAQQFPDLHSELNLSSLELGDSALYFCASSNGPGGGIYNEQFFGPGTRLTVL.

A few counts support this clonotype. The chain is built from TRBV7-9 and TRBJ2-1, with 10 positions matching TRBD1. The CDR3 totals 16 residues. Trimming took 4 bases from V and 7 from J; bases not matched to a gene: 10. CDR1 and CDR2 from the germline V gene are SEHNR and FQNEAQ (reference sequence). CDR3 nucleotide sequence: TGTGCCAGCAGCTCCACCGGGACAGGGGCTATAAATGAGCAGTTCTTC. Protein product: CASSSTGTGAINEQFF.

This clonotype has only a few counts. The chain is built from TRBV12-3 or TRBV12-4 and TRBJ2-1; 9 bases fit TRBD2. V shed 6 bases and J 7 bases; nucleotides not matched to a gene: 7. The CDR3 consists of 14 residues. DNA of the CDR3: TGTGCCAGCAGAAGGCGGGAGGGCCAGAATGAGCAGTTCTTC. It translates to CASRRREGQNEQFF.

In regard to this clonotype: A clone one base away is much larger, so this may be a read error. V usage is TRBV6-2 or TRBV6-3 and J usage is TRBJ2-7; D gene uncertain. This CDR3 is 10 amino acids long. CDR1 is MNHEY and CDR2 is SVGEGT in the germline V gene. The V and J ends lost 2 bases and 5 bases respectively, with 1 base between them. CDR3 sequence (DNA): TGTGCCAGCAGTTACGACGAGCAGTACTTC. Its protein is CASSYDEQYF.

This clonotype showed up just a few times. V gene TRBV6-5 combines with J gene TRBJ2-7; a possible D gene is TRBD2 (6 bases). Per germline, CDR1 MNHEY and CDR2 SVGAGI. V lost 9 bases, J lost 3 bases, and 12 bases lay in between. The CDR3 extends over 12 amino acids. CDR3 protein: CASSGGHYEQYF. CDR3 bases: TGTGCCAGTAGCGGAGGGCACTACGAGCAGTACTTC.

V gene TRBV11-3 combines with J gene TRBJ2-1; D not certain. CDR1 is SGHNT, CDR2 YENEEA, per germline. Trimming removed 0 bases at V and 0 bases at J, with 9 bases between. The length of the CDR3 is 16 residues. CDR3 nucleotides: TGTGCCAGCAGCTTAGATCCAGACCTCTCCTACAATGAGCAGTTCTTC. It specifies CASSLDPDLSYNEQFF.